This T cell receptor (beta chain) was sequenced for a study of cytomegalovirus exposure and HLA in healthy donors (TCRdb year 2017). Study-wide context: According to an earlier analysis of several hundred of the donors, 200 million or so T cells yielded 95 million to 140 million unique TCR beta sequences and roughly 280 Gb of sequence data. Genome-wide SNP genotypes for about three fifths of the roughly 700 donors were used in a later genetic analysis, which treated that subset as a discovery cohort. Roughly five DR-DQ haplotypes were handled as single units for association and clustering, since linkage in the cohort was strong. Class I and class II HLA loci were covered by the typing at four-digit resolution. The number of typed donors differed by locus: about 629-630 for A, B, C, DRB1 and DQB1; approximately 520 for DQA1; some 610 for DPA1; and approximately 450 for DPB1. Besides the first cohort of 666 subjects, a separate validation cohort made up of roughly 130 different subjects was used. Rather than using new phenotypic data, the later analysis identified candidate immune exposures from TCR beta sequences and from how often those sequences occurred across donors. All discovery cohort repertoires had been generated using a single sequencing platform. The study combined high-throughput TCR immunosequencing, statistical association of individual TCRs with disease status, and machine learning to predict cytomegalovirus infection status. Donor age, sex, ethnicity and CMV serostatus were compiled alongside the repertoire data. Of the approximately 400 genotyped donors, approximately 83% fell in the genetic ancestry cluster associated with self-reported Caucasian donors. To study patterns of TCR occurrence, a later analysis re-analyzed previously published TCR beta repertoires from around 700 donors and added high-resolution HLA genotyping. Approximately 300 gigabases of sequencing data and around 88 million unique TCR sequences made up an early release that covered several hundred HLA-typed donors. Using immunosequencing, the study profiled T cell repertoires from 500 to 800 subjects and related those repertoires to cytomegalovirus serostatus. An earlier analysis of some 600 of the donors applied high-throughput TCR beta sequencing to assess whether each TCR beta V gene segment acted as functional or pseudogenic. Across around 400 genotyped donors of the cohort, an average of about 200,000 unique TCR beta nucleotide sequences per donor were sequenced, and 15% to 20% of those sequences were non-productive. The study aimed to test whether signatures of past pathogen exposure could be identified by cataloging public T cell receptors.

The study at large found these results: Because counts were too low, roughly 18 rarely observed V segments, including chromosome 9 orphons, were left out of the earlier analysis of several hundred of the donors. In a later analysis, several top co-occurrence clusters were reported to appear linked to parvovirus B19, influenza, CMV and Epstein-Barr virus. The sequencing pipeline was judged likely to have produced a cluster of highly shared sequence variants as a technical artifact. A later analysis found that most CMV-associated TCR beta chains appeared HLA-restricted, with HLA associations seemingly driven largely by CMV exposure. Broadly in line with IMGT annotations, most TCR beta V segments showed up in productive rearrangements about 87% or about 30% of the time in an earlier analysis of under 700 of the donors. Compared with equally common non-associated chains, HLA-associated TCR beta chains in a later analysis were more clonally expanded and had lower generation probabilities. Because some donors lacked HLA typing at each locus, the association tests relied only on the typed subset. CMV serostatus was the only immune exposure information available for the cohort. Most TCR sequences were observed very rarely across donors, whereas some public TCRs were present in many individuals. In vitro tests confirmed that three of the cytomegalovirus-associated TCR beta chains recognize cytomegalovirus antigens. The presence/absence analyses assumed that sequencing depth was roughly uniform across donors, and that assumption may not be true. Specific HLA alleles were associated with over 15,000 TCR beta sequences at a false discovery rate of 0.05 in a later analysis. In this cohort, only TCR beta chains were sequenced, and detectable features were limited by the absence of alpha or paired-chain data. According to a later genetic analysis, donors in an Asian-associated ancestry cluster had fewer N-insertions in productive TCRs than the roughly 660-donor mean. A further reported finding was that TCR beta sequences accurately predicted the HLA-A and HLA-B alleles for most subjects in the first cohort. The classifier was reported to diagnose cytomegalovirus status with high specificity and sensitivity in both the original and validation cohorts. Correlated functional status among segregating V segments might be attributable to linkage disequilibrium, but an unknown experimental factor could not be ruled out. According to a later analysis, TCR association rates differed among HLA loci, with DRB1 alleles showing the most associated TCRs and HLA-C alleles showing the fewest. An association between a missense DCLRE1C variant and V-gene and J-gene trimming of TCR beta chains was found in a later genetic analysis and replicated in an independent cohort. When HLA alleles, especially DR and DQ, strongly co-occurred, attributing TCR associations to individual alleles was difficult. In the study, approximately 150 TCR beta chains were listed as associated with cytomegalovirus. Some IMGT-functional V segments, including TRBV6-2 and TRBV6-3, could not be told apart with the 87-base-pair reads, so those segments were excluded. The authors suggested that the approach could potentially be generalized to other disease states and immunological phenotypes.

Receptors were amplified or captured by the immunoSEQ multiplex PCR assay. For the multiplex PCR, a mixture combining 60 forward primers for TCR Vbeta segments and 13 reverse primers for TCR Jbeta segments was used. The CDR3 region of rearranged TCR beta genes was amplified from genomic DNA by a multiplex PCR assay. On the Illumina HiSeq System, the amplified TCR beta libraries were sequenced as 87-base-pair reads. The original methods were these. In a later analysis, some 80 million unique TCR beta chains were counted across the 666 repertoires, and approximately 9.9 million of these chains were shared by at least two donors. To remove PCR and sequencing errors, raw reads were error-corrected and collapsed into unique sequences using a nearest-neighbor algorithm that merged closely related sequences. CDR3 sequences were aligned to IMGT reference sequences to assign V, D and J gene segments. For a sequence to be retained, a match of at least six nucleotides was required to both a V gene segment and a J gene segment. A rearrangement was called productive if the CDR3 had no stop codons and remained in frame with V and J, and every other rearrangement was called non-productive. CDR3 was defined by IMGT convention, running from the second conserved V-encoded cysteine to the conserved J-encoded phenylalanine. Sequences without an unambiguous match to a single V gene segment were excluded from the earlier analysis of several hundred of the donors. In an earlier analysis of a few hundred of the donors, V segments were called functional above 56.7% productive rearrangements and were called segregating when the between-donor standard deviation exceeded 5%. A statistical classification framework was built to diagnose cytomegalovirus status from the catalog of TCR beta chain sequences. A later analysis assigned V and J genes by comparing TCR nucleotide sequences with IMGT/GENE-DB human TR gene sequences. A later analysis assigned CDR3 sequences and most-parsimonious VDJ recombination scenarios with the TCRdist pipeline. In a later analysis, every TCR beta chain was defined by the combination of its CDR3 amino acid sequence and its V-gene family, and reads without a unique V-gene family were dropped. A later analysis removed several hundred highly shared, low-generation-probability nucleotide sequences to deal with suspected cross-contamination and a sequencing artifact. For each public chain, a later analysis derived a clonal expansion index from normalized ranks of inferred template counts within each repertoire. In a later analysis, generation probabilities were computed with a VDJ recombination model fitted to out-of-frame rearrangements, and the resulting probabilities were checked against IGoR. In a later analysis, hypergeometric tests were used to score TCR-TCR, TCR-HLA and TCR-CMV co-occurrence, with a repertoire-size bias correction applied to TCR pairs. To estimate false discovery rates, a later analysis permuted the HLA or CMV assignments 20 times. In a later analysis, co-occurring TCRs were grouped using DBSCAN, and TCRdist sequence similarity was added for clustering within HLA-allele-positive subsets. Co-occurrence clustering excluded repertoires with fewer than 30,000 or more than 120,000 public chains, plus five with anomalous nucleotide sharing. The source is immuneACCESS, and TCRdb retained only in-frame sequences with V and J called. Part of the clones is not carried over; for the studies checked, unresolved V genes explain less than half of this, and the remainder is unexplained. V and J calls plus clone size are reproduced from that table; the DNA served to infer D and trimming. The sample table contains about 130,000 clones; only one count was recorded for around four fifths of them. The top ten clonotypes cover approximately 2% of the sample.

As regards this clone: Its binding antigen is unknown. Base quality data are lacking; no much larger clone is found one base away.

The cohort comprised around 700 healthy bone marrow donors. All cohort members were sampled while nominally healthy, although unrecorded immune exposures were likely present. The donor was CMV seropositive and was included in the group of 300 or so seropositive cohort members. Every donor gave a peripheral blood sample, and the peripheral blood mononuclear cells from that sample were used for TCR beta sequencing. Genomic DNA was extracted from the blood cell samples with the Qiagen DNeasy Blood Extraction Kit. The CDR3 runs 15 amino acids, cysteine and phenylalanine included. The retained sequence is limited to the CDR3, 45 bases, with the frame set at the first base. CDR1 and CDR2 are drawn from the germline V gene (reference sequence): MNHEY, SMNVEV. V sheds 5 bases and J sheds 2 bases, leaving 10 bases between their ends.

The sample consisted of PBMCs. Recombination linked TRBV27 to TRBJ1-6; TRBD1 could be the D gene, as 5 bases match. This TCR was sampled from a middle-aged woman in good health and CMV-seropositive. The CDR3 protein: CASSLQGTYNSPLHF. The nucleotide sequence is given as TGTGCCAGCAGTCTGCAGGGTACCTATAATTCACCCCTCCACTTT.